This T cell receptor (beta chain) is drawn from a study of CD4 T cell repertoires in COVID-19. The CDR3 runs 16 residues. Trimming removed 5 bases at V and 6 bases at J, with 20 bases between. The germline gives CDR1 SEHNR, CDR2 FQNEAQ (reference sequence). Profiling relied on immunoSEQ multiplex PCR, and the TCRdb table lists in-frame clones only, not all of them. The table has about 75,000 clones, 80% to 90% seen once. The clonotype comes from a human donor who had COVID-19. V gene TRBV7-9 combines with J gene TRBJ1-5, with a tentative D call TRBD1 (5 bases). The sample consisted of CD4+ T cells from peripheral blood, taken after recovery from COVID-19. DNA of the CDR3: TGTGCCAGCAGCCGAACGGGGGGACCGGGGAGTCAGCCCCAGCATTTT. This encodes CASSRTGGPGSQPQHF.